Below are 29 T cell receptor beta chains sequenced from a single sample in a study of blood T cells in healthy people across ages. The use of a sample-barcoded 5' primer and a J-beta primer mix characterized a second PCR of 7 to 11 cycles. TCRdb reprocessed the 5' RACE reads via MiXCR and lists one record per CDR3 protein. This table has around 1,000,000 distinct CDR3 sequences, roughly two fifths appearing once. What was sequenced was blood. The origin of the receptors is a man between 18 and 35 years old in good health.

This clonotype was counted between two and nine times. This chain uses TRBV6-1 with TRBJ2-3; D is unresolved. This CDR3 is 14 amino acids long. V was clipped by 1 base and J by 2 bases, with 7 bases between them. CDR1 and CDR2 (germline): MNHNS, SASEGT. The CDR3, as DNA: TGTGCCAGCAGTGAAGAGACATCCACAGATACGCAGTATTTT. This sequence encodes CASSEETSTDTQYF.

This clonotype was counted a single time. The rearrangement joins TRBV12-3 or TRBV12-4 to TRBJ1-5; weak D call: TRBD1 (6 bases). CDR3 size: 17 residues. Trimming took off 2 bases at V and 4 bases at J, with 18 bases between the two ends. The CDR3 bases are TGTGCCAGCAGTTTAAGTATGGGGGGCGTTGGGAATCAGCCCCAGCATTTT. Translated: CASSLSMGGVGNQPQHF.

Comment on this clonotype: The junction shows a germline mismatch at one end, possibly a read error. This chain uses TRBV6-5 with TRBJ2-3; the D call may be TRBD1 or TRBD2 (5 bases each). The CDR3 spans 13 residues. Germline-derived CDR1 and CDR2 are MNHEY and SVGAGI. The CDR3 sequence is CASSDPQGDKQYF. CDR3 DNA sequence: TGTGCCAGCAGTGACCCTCAGGGAGATAAGCAGTATTTT.

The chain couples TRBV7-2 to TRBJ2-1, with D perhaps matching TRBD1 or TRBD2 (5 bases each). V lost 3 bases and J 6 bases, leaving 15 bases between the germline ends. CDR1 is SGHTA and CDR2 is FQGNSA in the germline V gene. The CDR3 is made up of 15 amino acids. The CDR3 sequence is CASSFRGANSNEQFF. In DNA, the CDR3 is TGTGCCAGCAGCTTTAGAGGGGCGAATAGCAATGAGCAGTTCTTC. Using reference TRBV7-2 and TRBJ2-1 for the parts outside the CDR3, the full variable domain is GAGVSQSPSNKVTEKGKDVELRCDPISGHTALYWYRQSLGQGLEFLIYFQGNSAPDKSGLPSDRFSAERTGGSVSTLTIQRTQQEDSAVYLCASSFRGANSNEQFFGPGTRLTVL.

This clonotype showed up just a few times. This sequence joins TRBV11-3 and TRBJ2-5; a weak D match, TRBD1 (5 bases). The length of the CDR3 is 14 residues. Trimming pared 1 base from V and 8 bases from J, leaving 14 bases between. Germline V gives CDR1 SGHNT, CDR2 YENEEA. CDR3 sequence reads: CASSLVGVQATQYF. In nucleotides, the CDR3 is TGTGCCAGCAGCTTAGTAGGGGTCCAGGCCACCCAGTACTTC. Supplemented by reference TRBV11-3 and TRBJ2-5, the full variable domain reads EAGVVQSPRYKIIEKKQPVAFWCNPISGHNTLYWYLQNLGQGPELLIRYENEEAVDDSQLPKDRFSAERLKGVDSTLKIQPAELGDSAVYLCASSLVGVQATQYFGPGTRLLVL.

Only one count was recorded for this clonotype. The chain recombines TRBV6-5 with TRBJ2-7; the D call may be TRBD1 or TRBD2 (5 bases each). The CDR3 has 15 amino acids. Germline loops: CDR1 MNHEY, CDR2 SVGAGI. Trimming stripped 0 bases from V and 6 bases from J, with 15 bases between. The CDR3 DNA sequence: TGTGCCAGCAGTTACTCGGCAGGGAAAGAGGGCGAGCAGTACTTC. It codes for CASSYSAGKEGEQYF.

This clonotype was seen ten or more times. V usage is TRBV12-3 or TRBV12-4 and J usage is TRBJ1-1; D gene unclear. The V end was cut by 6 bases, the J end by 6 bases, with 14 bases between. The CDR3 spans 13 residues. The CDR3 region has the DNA TGTGCCAGCAGGGAGGGTGATGTGGCTGAAGCTTTCTTT. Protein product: CASREGDVAEAFF.

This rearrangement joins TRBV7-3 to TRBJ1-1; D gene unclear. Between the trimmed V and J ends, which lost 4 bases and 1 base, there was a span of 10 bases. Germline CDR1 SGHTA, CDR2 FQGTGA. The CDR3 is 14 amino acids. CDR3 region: CASSSTAPNTEAFF. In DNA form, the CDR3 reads TGTGCCAGCAGCTCAACTGCGCCGAACACTGAAGCTTTCTTT.

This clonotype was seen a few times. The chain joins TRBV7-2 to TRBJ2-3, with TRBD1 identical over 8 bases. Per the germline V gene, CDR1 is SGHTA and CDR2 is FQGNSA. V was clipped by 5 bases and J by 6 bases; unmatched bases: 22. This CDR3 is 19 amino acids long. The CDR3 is CASSPYGGTGLNRRDTQYF. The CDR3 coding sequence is TGTGCCAGCAGCCCCTATGGGGGGACAGGTCTTAACAGAAGGGATACGCAGTATTTT.

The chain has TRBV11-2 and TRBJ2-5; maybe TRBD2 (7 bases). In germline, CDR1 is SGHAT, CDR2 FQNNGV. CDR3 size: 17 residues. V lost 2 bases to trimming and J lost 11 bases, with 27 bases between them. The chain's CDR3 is CASSLRGRGAESKEQYF. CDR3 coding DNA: TGTGCCAGCAGCTTACGAGGACGGGGGGCTGAGTCAAAGGAGCAGTACTTC.

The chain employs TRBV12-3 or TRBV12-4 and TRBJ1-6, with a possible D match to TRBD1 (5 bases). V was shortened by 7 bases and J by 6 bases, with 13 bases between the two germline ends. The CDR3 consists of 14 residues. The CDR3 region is CASKTRGVNSPLHF. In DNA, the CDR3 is TGTGCCAGCAAGACCCGAGGGGTTAATTCACCCCTCCACTTT.

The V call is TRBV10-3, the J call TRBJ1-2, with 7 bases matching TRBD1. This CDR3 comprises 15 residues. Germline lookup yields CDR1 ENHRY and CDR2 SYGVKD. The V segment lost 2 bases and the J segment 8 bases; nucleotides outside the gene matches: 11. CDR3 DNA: TGTGCCATCAGTGAGGACAGGGAACAGGATCGGGGCTACACCTTC. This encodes CAISEDREQDRGYTF.

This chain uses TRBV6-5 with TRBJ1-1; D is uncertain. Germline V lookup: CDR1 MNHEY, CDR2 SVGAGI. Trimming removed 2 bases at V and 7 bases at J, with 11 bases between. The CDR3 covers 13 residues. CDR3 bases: TGTGCCAGCAGTTACAGGAAGGGTGGTGAAGCTTTCTTT. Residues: CASSYRKGGEAFF.

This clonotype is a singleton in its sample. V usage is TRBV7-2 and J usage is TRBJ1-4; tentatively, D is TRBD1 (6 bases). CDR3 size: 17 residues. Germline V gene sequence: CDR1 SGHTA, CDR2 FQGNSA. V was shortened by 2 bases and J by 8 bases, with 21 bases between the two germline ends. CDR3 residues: CASSLHRIGTGGEKLFF. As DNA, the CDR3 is TGTGCCAGCAGCTTACATAGGATCGGGACGGGGGGCGAAAAACTGTTTTTT.

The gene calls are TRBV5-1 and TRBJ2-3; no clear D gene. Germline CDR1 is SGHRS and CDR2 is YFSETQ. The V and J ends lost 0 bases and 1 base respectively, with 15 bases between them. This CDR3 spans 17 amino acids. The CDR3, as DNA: TGCGCCAGCAGCTTGGGTACAGTGGAGTCAGGCACAGATACGCAGTATTTT. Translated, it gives CASSLGTVESGTDTQYF.

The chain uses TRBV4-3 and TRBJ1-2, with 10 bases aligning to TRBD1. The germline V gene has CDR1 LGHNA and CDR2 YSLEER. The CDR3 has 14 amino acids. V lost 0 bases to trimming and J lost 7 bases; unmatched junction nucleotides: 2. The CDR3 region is CASSQEGTGVGYTF. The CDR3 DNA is TGCGCCAGCAGCCAAGAAGGGACAGGGGTTGGCTACACCTTC.

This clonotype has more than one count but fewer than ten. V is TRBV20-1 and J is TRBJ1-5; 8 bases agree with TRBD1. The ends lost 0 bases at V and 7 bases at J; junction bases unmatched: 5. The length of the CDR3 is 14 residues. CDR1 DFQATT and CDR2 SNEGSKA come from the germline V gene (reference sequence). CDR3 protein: CSARDSQGAQPQHF. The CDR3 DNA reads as TGCAGTGCTAGAGATTCTCAGGGGGCCCAGCCCCAGCATTTT.

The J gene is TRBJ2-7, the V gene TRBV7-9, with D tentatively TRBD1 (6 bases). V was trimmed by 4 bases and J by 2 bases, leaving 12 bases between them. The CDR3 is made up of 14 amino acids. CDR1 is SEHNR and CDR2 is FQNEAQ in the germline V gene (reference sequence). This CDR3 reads CASSSQGFTYEQYF. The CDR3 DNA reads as TGTGCCAGCAGCTCTCAGGGGTTTACCTACGAGCAGTACTTC.

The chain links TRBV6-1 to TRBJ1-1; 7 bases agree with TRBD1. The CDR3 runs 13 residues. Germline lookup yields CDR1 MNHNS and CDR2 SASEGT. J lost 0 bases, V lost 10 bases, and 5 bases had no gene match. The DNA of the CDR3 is TGTGCCACGAAGGGGGCTATGAACACTGAAGCTTTCTTT. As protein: CATKGAMNTEAFF.

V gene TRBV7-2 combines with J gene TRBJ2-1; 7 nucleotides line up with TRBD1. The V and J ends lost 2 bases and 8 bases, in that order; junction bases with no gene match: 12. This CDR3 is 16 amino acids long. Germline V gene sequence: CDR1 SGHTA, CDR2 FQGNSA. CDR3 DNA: TGTGCCAGCAGCTTATACGCGACAGGGCACACGGATGAGCAGTTCTTC. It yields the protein CASSLYATGHTDEQFF.

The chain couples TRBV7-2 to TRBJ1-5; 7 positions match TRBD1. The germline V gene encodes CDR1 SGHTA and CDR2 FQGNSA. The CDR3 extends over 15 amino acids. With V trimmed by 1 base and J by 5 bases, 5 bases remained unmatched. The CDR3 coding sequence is TGTGCCAGCAGCTTAGACCGGGACAGTTATCAGCCCCAGCATTTT. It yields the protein CASSLDRDSYQPQHF.

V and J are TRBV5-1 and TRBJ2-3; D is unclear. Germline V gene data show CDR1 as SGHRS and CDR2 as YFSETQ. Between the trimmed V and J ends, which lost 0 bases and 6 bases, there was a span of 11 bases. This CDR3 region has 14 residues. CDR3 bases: TGCGCCAGCAGCTTGGGGGCGAGTGAGGATACGCAGTATTTT. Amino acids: CASSLGASEDTQYF.

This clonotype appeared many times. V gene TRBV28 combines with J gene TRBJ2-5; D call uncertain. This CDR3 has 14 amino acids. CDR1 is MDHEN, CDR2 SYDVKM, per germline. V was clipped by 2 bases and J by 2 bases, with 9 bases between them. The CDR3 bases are TGTGCCAGCAGTTTAACAGAGATTCAAGAGACCCAGTACTTC. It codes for CASSLTEIQETQYF.

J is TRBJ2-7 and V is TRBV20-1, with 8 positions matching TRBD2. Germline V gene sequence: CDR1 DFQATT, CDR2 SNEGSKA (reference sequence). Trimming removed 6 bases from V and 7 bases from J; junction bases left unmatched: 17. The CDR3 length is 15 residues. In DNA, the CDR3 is TGCAGTGCGGATGATTTTAGCGGGGCATTAAATGAGCAGTACTTC. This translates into CSADDFSGALNEQYF.

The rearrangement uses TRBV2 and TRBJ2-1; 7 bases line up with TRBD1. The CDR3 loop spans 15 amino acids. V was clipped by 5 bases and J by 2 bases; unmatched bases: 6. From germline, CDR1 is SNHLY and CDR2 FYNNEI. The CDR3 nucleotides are TGTGCCAGCAGTTATGGGACAGTAACCTACAATGAGCAGTTCTTC. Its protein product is CASSYGTVTYNEQFF.

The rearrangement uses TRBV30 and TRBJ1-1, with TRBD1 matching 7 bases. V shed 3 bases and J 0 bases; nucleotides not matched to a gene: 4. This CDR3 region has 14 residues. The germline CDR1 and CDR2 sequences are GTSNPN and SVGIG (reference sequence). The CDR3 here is CAWRGDSMNTEAFF. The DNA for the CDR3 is TGTGCCTGGAGGGGGGACAGCATGAACACTGAAGCTTTCTTT.

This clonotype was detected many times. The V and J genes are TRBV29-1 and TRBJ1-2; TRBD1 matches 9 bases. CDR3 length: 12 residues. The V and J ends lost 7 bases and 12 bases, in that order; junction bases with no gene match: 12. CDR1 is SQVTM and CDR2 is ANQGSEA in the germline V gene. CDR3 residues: CSASWDRAVDTF. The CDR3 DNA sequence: TGCAGCGCGTCGTGGGACAGGGCGGTTGACACCTTC.

DNA for the CDR3: TGTGCCAGCAAATCGGGACTAGCTACCTACGAGCAGTACTTC. Amino acid sequence: CASKSGLATYEQYF. J is TRBJ2-7 and V is TRBV2, with 9 bases identical to TRBD2. V lost 7 bases to trimming and J lost 2 bases; unmatched junction nucleotides: 6. CDR1 and CDR2 (germline): SNHLY, FYNNEI. The length of the CDR3 is 14 residues.

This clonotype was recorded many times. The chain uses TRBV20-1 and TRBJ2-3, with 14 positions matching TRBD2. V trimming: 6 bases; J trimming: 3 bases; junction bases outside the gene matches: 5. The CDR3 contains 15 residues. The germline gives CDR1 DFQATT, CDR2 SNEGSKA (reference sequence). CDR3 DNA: TGCAGTGCCCAAGGACTAGCGGGGGGTACAGATACGCAGTATTTT. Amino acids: CSAQGLAGGTDTQYF.